The sequence of this T cell receptor beta chain was determined in a study of cytomegalovirus exposure and HLA in healthy donors. Turning to the study itself: Samples from HLA-typed donors yielded 65 million to 90 million unique TCRs in an early data release. Study-level results: CMV antigen specificity of three CMV-associated chains was confirmed in vitro. A later analysis showed that HLA-associated TCR beta chains had undergone more clonal expansion than equally common others.

The PCR ran on 60 Vbeta and 13 Jbeta primers. Profiling relied on immunoSEQ multiplex PCR, and the TCRdb table lists in-frame clones only, not all of them. Altogether 110,000 to 150,000 clones are present, 78% being singletons, with the ten largest covering 2.5% to 3%. Note on this clone: The antigen is not known.

This CDR3 comprises 14 residues. Losses at the gene ends were 6 bases for V and 3 bases for J; bases not matched to a gene: 4. CDR1 and CDR2 (germline): MNHNS, SASEGT. Sequenced input: PBMCs. The receptor's source is a female donor in good health and CMV-seronegative. The chain uses TRBV6-1 and TRBJ1-1; TRBD1 agrees at 10 bases. This chain's CDR3 is CASSRDRGYTEAFF. CDR3 DNA sequence: TGTGCCAGCAGCCGGGACAGGGGTTACACTGAAGCTTTCTTT.